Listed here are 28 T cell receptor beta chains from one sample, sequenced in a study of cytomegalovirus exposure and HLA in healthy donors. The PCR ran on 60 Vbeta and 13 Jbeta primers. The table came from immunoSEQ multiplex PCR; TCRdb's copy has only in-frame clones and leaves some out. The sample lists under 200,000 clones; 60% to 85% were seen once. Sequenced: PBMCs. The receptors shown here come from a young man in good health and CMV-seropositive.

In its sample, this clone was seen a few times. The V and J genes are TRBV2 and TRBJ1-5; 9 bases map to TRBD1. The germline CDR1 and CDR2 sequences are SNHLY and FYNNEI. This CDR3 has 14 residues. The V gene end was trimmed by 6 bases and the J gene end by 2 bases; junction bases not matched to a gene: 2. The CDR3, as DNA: TGTGCCAGCAGGTGGACAGGGGGCAATCAGCCCCAGCATTTT. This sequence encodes CASRWTGGNQPQHF.

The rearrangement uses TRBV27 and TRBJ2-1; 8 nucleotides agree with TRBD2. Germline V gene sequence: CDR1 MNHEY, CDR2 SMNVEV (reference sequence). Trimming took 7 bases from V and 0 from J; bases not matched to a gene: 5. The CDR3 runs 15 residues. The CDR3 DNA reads TGTGCCAGCACCCCCGGGGGGGGCTCCTACAATGAGCAGTTCTTC. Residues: CASTPGGGSYNEQFF.

In DNA, the CDR3 is TGTGCCAGCAGCAAACCGAGAGCCAAAAACATTCAGTACTTC. Protein: CASSKPRAKNIQYF. The J gene is TRBJ2-4, the V gene TRBV7-2; D unresolved. The CDR3 is made up of 14 amino acids. CDR1 is SGHTA, CDR2 FQGNSA, per germline. V shed 5 bases and J shed 0 bases, with 8 bases lying between them.

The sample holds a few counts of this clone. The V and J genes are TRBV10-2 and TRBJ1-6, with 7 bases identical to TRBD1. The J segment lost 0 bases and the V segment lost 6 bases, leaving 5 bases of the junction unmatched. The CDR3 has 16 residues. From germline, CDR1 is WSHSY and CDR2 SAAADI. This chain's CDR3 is CASSGQASSYNSPLHF. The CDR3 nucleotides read TGCGCCAGCAGCGGACAGGCTAGCTCCTATAATTCACCCCTCCACTTT.

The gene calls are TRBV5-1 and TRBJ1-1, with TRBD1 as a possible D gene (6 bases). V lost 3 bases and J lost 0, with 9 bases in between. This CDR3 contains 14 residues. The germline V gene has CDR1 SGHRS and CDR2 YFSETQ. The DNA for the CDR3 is TGCGCCAGCAGCTCAGGGGTGCTGAACACTGAAGCTTTCTTT. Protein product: CASSSGVLNTEAFF.

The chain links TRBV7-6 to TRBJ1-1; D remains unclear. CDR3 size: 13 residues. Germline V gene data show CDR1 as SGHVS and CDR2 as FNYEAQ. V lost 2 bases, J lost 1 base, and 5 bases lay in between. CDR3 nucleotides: TGTGCCAGCAGCTTACAACAGAACACTGAAGCTTTCTTT. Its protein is CASSLQQNTEAFF.

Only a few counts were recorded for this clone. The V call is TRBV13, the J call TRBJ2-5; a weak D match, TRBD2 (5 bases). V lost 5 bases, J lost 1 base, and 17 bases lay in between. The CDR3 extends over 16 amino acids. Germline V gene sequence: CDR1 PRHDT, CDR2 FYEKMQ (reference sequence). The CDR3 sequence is CASSRGETLIQETQYF. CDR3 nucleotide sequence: TGTGCCAGCAGCCGTGGGGAGACCCTAATCCAAGAGACCCAGTACTTC.

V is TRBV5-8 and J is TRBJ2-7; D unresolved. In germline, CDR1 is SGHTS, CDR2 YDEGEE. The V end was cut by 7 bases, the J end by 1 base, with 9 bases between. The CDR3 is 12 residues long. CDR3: CASGGISYEQYF. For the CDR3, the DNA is TGTGCCAGCGGCGGAATTTCCTACGAGCAGTACTTC.

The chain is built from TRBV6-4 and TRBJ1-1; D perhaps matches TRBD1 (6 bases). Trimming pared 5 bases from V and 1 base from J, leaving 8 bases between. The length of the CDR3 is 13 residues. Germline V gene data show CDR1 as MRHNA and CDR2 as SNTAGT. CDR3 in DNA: TGTGCCAGCAGTAAGACAGGGAACACTGAAGCTTTCTTT. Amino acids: CASSKTGNTEAFF.

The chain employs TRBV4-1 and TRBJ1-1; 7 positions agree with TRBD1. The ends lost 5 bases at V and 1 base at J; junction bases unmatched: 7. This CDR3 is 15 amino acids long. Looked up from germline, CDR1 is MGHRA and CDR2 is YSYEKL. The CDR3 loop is CASSGTGTANTEAFF. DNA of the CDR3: TGCGCCAGCAGCGGAACCGGGACAGCGAACACTGAAGCTTTCTTT.

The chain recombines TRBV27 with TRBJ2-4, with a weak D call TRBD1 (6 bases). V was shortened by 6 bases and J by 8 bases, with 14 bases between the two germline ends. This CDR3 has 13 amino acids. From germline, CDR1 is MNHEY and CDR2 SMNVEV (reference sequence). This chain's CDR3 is CASRTQGTDIQYF. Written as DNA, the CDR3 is TGTGCCAGCAGGACACAGGGAACGGACATTCAGTACTTC.

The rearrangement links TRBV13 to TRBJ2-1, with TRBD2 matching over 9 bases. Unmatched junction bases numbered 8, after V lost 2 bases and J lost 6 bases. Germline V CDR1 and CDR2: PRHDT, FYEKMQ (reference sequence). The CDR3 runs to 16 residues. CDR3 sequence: CASSLRLAVLGNEQFF. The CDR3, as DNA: TGTGCCAGCAGCTTAAGACTAGCGGTTCTGGGCAATGAGCAGTTCTTC.

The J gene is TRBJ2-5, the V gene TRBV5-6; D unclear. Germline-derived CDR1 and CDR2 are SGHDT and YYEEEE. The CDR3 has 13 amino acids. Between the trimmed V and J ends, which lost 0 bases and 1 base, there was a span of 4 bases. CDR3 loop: CASSLDIQETQYF. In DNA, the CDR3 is TGTGCCAGCAGCTTGGACATCCAAGAGACCCAGTACTTC. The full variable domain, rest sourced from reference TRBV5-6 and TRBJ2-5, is DAGVTQSPTHLIKTRGQQVTLRCSPKSGHDTVSWYQQALGQGPQFIFQYYEEEERQRGNFPDRFSGHQFPNYSSELNVNALLLGDSALYLCASSLDIQETQYFGPGTRLLVL.

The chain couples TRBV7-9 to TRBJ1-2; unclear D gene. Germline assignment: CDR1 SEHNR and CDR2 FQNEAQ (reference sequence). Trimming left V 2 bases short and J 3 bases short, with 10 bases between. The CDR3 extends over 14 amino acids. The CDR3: CASSLYSPDYGYTF. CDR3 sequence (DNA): TGTGCCAGCAGCTTATACAGTCCCGACTATGGCTACACCTTC.

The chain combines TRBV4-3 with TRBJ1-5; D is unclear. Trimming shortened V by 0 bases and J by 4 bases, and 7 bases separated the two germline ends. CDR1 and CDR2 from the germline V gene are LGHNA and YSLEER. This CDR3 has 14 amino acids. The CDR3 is CASSQESGNQPQHF. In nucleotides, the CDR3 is TGCGCCAGCAGCCAAGAGTCGGGGAATCAGCCCCAGCATTTT.

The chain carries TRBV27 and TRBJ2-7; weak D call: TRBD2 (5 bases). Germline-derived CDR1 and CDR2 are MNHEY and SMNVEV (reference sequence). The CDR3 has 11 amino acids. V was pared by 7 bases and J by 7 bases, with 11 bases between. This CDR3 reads CASTRGVEQYF. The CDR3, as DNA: TGTGCCAGCACCCGGGGAGTGGAGCAGTACTTC.

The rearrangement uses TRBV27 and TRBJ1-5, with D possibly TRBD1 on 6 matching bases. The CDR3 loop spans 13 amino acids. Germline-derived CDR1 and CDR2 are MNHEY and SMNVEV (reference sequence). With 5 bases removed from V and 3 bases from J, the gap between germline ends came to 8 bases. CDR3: CASSQGLNQPQHF. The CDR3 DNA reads TGTGCCAGCAGTCAGGGGCTCAATCAGCCCCAGCATTTT.

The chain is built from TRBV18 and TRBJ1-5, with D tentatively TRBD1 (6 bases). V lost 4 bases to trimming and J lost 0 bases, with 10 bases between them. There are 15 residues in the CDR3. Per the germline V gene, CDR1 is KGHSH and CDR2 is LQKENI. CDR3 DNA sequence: TGTGCCAGCTCACTATCGACAGGTAGCAATCAGCCCCAGCATTTT. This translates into CASSLSTGSNQPQHF. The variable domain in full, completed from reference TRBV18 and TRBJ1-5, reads NAGVMQNPRHLVRRRGQEARLRCSPMKGHSHVYWYRQLPEEGLKFMVYLQKENIIDESGMPKERFSAEFPKEGPSILRIQQVVRGDSAAYFCASSLSTGSNQPQHFGDGTRLSIL.

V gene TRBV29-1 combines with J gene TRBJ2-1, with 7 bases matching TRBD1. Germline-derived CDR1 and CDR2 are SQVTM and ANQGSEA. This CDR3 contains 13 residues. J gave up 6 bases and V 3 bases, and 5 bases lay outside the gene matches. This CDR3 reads CSVEGTDVNEQFF. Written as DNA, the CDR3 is TGCAGCGTTGAGGGGACAGACGTCAATGAGCAGTTCTTC.

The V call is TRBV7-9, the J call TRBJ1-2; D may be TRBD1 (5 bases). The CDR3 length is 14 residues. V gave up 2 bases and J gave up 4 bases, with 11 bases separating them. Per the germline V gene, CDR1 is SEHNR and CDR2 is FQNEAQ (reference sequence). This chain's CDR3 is CASSLLQGGYGYTF. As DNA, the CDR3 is TGTGCCAGCAGCTTACTCCAGGGTGGCTATGGCTACACCTTC.

The CDR3, as DNA: TGTGCCAGCAGTCTGGGACAGATTCATAACTATGGCTACACCTTC. Its translation: CASSLGQIHNYGYTF. This chain links TRBV28 with TRBJ1-2, with TRBD1 matching over 7 bases. Trimming at V came to 5 bases and at J to 1 base, leaving 7 bases not matched to a gene. This CDR3 is 15 amino acids long. Germline CDR1 reads MDHEN; CDR2 reads SYDVKM.

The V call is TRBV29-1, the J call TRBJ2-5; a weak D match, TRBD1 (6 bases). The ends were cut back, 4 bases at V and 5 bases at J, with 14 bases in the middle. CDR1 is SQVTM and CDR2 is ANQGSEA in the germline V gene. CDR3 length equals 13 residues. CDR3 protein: CSVGSGRGETQYF. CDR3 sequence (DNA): TGCAGCGTTGGGAGTGGCAGGGGTGAGACCCAGTACTTC.

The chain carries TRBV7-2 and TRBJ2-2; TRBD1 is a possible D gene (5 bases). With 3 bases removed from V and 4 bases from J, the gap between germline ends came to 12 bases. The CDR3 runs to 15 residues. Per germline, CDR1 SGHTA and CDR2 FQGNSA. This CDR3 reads CASSFFRQGTGELFF. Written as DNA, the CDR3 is TGTGCCAGCAGCTTTTTTCGTCAGGGCACCGGGGAGCTGTTTTTT.

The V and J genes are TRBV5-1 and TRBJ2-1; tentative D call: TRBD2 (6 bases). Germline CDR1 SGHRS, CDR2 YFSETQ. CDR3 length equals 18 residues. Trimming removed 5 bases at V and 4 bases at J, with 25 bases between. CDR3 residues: CASRAGRLAQVFYNEQFF. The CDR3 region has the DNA TGCGCCAGCAGAGCGGGTCGGCTAGCGCAAGTGTTTTACAATGAGCAGTTCTTC.

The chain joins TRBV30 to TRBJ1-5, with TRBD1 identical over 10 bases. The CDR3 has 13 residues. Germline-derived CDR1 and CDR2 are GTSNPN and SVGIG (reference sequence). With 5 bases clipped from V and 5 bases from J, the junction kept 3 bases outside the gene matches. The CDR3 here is CAWAGTGDQPQHF. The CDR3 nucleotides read TGTGCCTGGGCGGGGACAGGGGATCAGCCCCAGCATTTT.

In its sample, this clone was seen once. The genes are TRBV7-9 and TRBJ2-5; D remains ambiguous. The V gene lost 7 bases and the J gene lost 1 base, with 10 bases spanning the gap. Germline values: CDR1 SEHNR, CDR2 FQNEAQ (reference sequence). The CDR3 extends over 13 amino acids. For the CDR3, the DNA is TGTGCCAGCACCACGGGTCCCCAAGAGACCCAGTACTTC. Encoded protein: CASTTGPQETQYF.

In nucleotides, the CDR3 is TGCGCCAGCAGCTTGGATACGGGGAACACTGAAGCTTTCTTT. Translation: CASSLDTGNTEAFF. V gene TRBV5-1 combines with J gene TRBJ1-1; D gene unclear. CDR1 and CDR2 (germline): SGHRS, YFSETQ. This CDR3 spans 14 amino acids. V was clipped by 0 bases and J by 1 base, with 7 bases between them.

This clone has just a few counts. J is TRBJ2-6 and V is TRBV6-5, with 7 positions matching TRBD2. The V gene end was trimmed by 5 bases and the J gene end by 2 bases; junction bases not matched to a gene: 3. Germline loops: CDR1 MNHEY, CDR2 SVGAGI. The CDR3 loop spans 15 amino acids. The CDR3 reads CASSPRGAGANVLTF. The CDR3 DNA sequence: TGTGCCAGCAGTCCTCGGGGGGCTGGGGCCAACGTCCTGACTTTC.